This TCR beta chain comes out of a study of regulatory T cells in long-lasting Graves disease. General observations from the study: Newly diagnosed patients had higher TCR diversity than persistent Graves' patients did.

Time point of the sample: persistent/refractory GD, antithyroid drugs over 5 years with positive TRAb. From RNA extracted from PBMCs, the TCR library was made. The CDR3 extends over 11 amino acids. V was cut by 5 bases and J by 6 bases, with 10 bases left in between. Germline assignment: CDR1 GTSNPN and CDR2 SVGIG (reference sequence). Arm-PCR of CDR3 regions and iRepertoire HTBI primers were the basis on which TCR beta libraries were built. MiXCR, applied by TCRdb to the multiplex PCR reads, yields one record per CDR3 protein. The table records a few hundred thousand distinct CDR3 sequences, about 22% of them present only once. The sample holds many counts of this clonotype. Its antigen is currently unknown.

This material consisted of peripheral blood mononuclear cells (PBMCs), taken when the disease was refractory, from a patient treated with antithyroid drugs. This TCR came from a female donor with Graves disease. The V and J genes are TRBV30 and TRBJ1-1; tentatively, D is TRBD1 (6 bases). The CDR3 spells CAWDRRSEAFF. Here the CDR3 DNA reads TGTGCCTGGGACAGGCGGTCTGAAGCTTTCTTT.